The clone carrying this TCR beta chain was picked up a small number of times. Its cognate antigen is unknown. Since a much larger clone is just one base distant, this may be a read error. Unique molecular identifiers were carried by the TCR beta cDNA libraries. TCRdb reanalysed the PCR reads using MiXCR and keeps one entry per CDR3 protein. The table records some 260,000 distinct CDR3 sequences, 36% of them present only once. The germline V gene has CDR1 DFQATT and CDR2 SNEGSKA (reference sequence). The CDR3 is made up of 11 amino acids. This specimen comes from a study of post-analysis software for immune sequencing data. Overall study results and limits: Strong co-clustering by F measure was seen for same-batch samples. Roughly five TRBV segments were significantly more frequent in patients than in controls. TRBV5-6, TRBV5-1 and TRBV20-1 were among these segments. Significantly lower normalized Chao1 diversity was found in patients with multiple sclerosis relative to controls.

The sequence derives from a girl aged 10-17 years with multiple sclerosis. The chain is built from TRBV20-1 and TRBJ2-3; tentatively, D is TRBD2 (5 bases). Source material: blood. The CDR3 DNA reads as TGCAGTGCTCCCCCGAGGGATACGCGGTATTTT. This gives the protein CSAPPRDTRYF.